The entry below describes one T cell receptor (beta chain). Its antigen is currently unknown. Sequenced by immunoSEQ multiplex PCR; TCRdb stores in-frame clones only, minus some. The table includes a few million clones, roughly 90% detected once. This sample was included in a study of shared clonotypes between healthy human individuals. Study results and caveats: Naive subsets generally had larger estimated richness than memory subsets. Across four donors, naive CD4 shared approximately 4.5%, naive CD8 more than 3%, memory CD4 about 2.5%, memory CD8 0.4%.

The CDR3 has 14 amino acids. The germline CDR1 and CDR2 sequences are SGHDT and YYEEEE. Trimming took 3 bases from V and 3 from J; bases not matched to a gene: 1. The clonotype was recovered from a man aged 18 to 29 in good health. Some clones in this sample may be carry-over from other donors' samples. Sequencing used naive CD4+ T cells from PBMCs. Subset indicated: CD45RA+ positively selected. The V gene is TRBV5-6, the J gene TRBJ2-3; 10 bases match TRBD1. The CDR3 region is CASSWDRGTDTQYF. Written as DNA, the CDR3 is TGTGCCAGCAGCTGGGACAGGGGAACAGATACGCAGTATTTT.